The 27 T cell receptor beta chains listed next were all sequenced from one sample in a study of blood T cells in healthy people across ages. A second PCR, run for roughly 7 to 12 cycles, used a sample-barcoded 5' primer plus a J-beta primer mix. From the 5' RACE reads, TCRdb called clonotypes with MiXCR, one entry per CDR3 protein. The sample lists some 1.4 million distinct CDR3 sequences, roughly 40% occurring once. The specimen was blood. The source of these receptors is a woman aged 18-30 years in good health.

The chain recombines TRBV28 with TRBJ2-1, with 11 nucleotides matching TRBD1. The CDR3 sequence is 12 residues long. Per germline, CDR1 MDHEN and CDR2 SYDVKM. V dropped 8 bases and J dropped 11; count of bases not matched to a gene: 5. The CDR3 loop is CASDRDRGKQFF. Written as DNA, the CDR3 is TGTGCCAGCGACCGGGACAGGGGGAAGCAGTTCTTC. The entire variable domain, with the rest obtained from reference TRBV28 and TRBJ2-1, is as follows: DVKVTQSSRYLVKRTGEKVFLECVQDMDHENMFWYRQDPGLGLRLIYFSYDVKMKEKGDIPEGYSVSREKKERFSLILESASTNQTSMYLCASDRDRGKQFFGPGTRLTVL.

The chain couples TRBV15 to TRBJ1-1; 10 bases are a match to TRBD1. The CDR3 has 15 residues. After removal of 8 bases from V and 2 bases from J, the junction contained 8 bases not matched to a gene. The germline V gene has CDR1 LNHNV and CDR2 YYDKDF (reference sequence). CDR3 in DNA: TGTGCCACCTCTACGGACAGGGGGGTAAACACTGAAGCTTTCTTT. This encodes CATSTDRGVNTEAFF.

There are many counts of this clonotype. J is TRBJ1-2 and V is TRBV29-1; possible D gene TRBD1, 5 bases. The CDR3 totals 10 residues. With 7 bases removed from V and 6 bases from J, the gap between germline ends came to 9 bases. Germline values: CDR1 SQVTM, CDR2 ANQGSEA. CDR3 amino acids: CSAPGDGYTF. The CDR3 DNA is TGCAGCGCCCCGGGGGATGGCTACACCTTC.

This chain connects TRBV6-6 to TRBJ1-4; 8 bases are shared with TRBD1. The ends lost 3 bases at V and 8 bases at J; junction bases unmatched: 5. Germline V CDR1 and CDR2: MNHNY, SVGAGI (reference sequence). This CDR3 is 14 amino acids long. CDR3 residues: CASSYSGGFEKLFF. The CDR3 DNA is TGTGCCAGCAGTTATTCAGGGGGCTTCGAAAAACTGTTTTTT.

The genes are TRBV27 and TRBJ2-3; a weak D match, TRBD1 (5 bases). CDR1 is MNHEY and CDR2 is SMNVEV in the germline V gene (reference sequence). The CDR3 loop spans 16 amino acids. Trimming stripped 5 bases from V and 8 bases from J, with 23 bases between. The CDR3: CASSPSRTPRRGTQYF. As DNA, the CDR3 is TGTGCCAGCAGTCCGTCGCGGACCCCTCGAAGGGGTACGCAGTATTTT.

The chain employs TRBV28 and TRBJ2-5; no reliable D call. Per the germline V gene, CDR1 is MDHEN and CDR2 is SYDVKM. This CDR3 has 13 residues. Trimming stripped 5 bases from V and 4 bases from J, with 11 bases between. For the CDR3, the DNA is TGTGCCAGCAGTGCCCTGCCTTCAGAGACCCAGTACTTC. Residues: CASSALPSETQYF.

V is TRBV6-2 or TRBV6-3 and J is TRBJ2-5; TRBD2 matches at 8 bases. There are 16 residues in the CDR3. J gave up 11 bases and V 8 bases, and 22 bases lay outside the gene matches. Germline CDR1 and CDR2: MNHEY and SVGEGT. In nucleotides, the CDR3 is TGTGCCAGCTTTGAGAGGAGGACTAGCTCCTCCAATGAGCAGTACTTC. Residues: CASFERRTSSSNEQYF.

This chain links TRBV2 with TRBJ2-3, with a weak D call TRBD2 (6 bases). Germline CDR1 and CDR2: SNHLY and FYNNEI. CDR3 length: 13 residues. V lost 7 bases and J 1 base, leaving 9 bases between the germline ends. The CDR3 nucleotides are TGTGCCAGCATGCGGGACCGCACAGATACGCAGTATTTT. It translates to CASMRDRTDTQYF.

This CDR3 reads CASSLNSGESYEQYF. CDR3 nucleotides: TGCGCCAGCAGCTTGAATAGCGGAGAGTCCTACGAGCAGTACTTC. The genes are TRBV5-1 and TRBJ2-7, with a weak D call TRBD2 (6 bases). From germline, CDR1 is SGHRS and CDR2 YFSETQ. Trimming removed 1 base at V and 1 base at J, with 12 bases between. This CDR3 contains 15 residues.

The chain links TRBV9 to TRBJ2-7; 10 bases map to TRBD1. The V and J ends lost 7 bases and 5 bases, in that order; junction bases with no gene match: 3. The CDR3 is made up of 12 amino acids. Germline CDR1 is SGDLS and CDR2 is YYNGEE. CDR3 loop: CASGTGVDEQYF. The CDR3 DNA follows: TGTGCCAGCGGGACAGGGGTCGACGAGCAGTACTTC.

The chain links TRBV6-5 to TRBJ2-7; unclear D gene. The CDR3 has 12 amino acids. Germline values: CDR1 MNHEY, CDR2 SVGAGI. Trimming cost V 5 bases and J 4 bases, with 9 bases left between them. This CDR3 reads CASSTTRYEQYF. CDR3 nucleotide sequence: TGTGCCAGCAGTACCACAAGATACGAGCAGTACTTC.

This clonotype occurred a few times. This chain links TRBV30 with TRBJ2-4; 8 nucleotides line up with TRBD2. The tail of the sequence fits TRBJ2-7 better, so the J call may be wrong. CDR1 GTSNPN and CDR2 SVGIG come from the germline V gene (reference sequence). This CDR3 region has 12 residues. This CDR3 reads CAWGTSRDEQYF. CDR3 DNA sequence: TGTGCCTGGGGGACTAGTCGGGACGAGCAGTACTTC.

This clonotype showed up just a few times. This chain uses TRBV15 with TRBJ2-1, with D maybe TRBD1 (6 bases). Looked up from germline, CDR1 is LNHNV and CDR2 is YYDKDF (reference sequence). V lost 3 bases, J lost 7 bases, and 13 bases lay in between. The CDR3 runs to 14 residues. The CDR3 is CATSRETQGNEQFF. CDR3 coding DNA: TGTGCCACCAGCAGGGAAACACAGGGAAATGAGCAGTTCTTC.

V gene TRBV21-1 combines with J gene TRBJ2-3. TRBV21-1 is designated a pseudogene. The CDR3 is 16 residues long. CDR3 sequence: CASSKAIGGVTDTQYF. Here the CDR3 DNA reads TGTGCCAGCAGCAAAGCGATCGGCGGAGTCACAGATACGCAGTATTTT.

The gene calls are TRBV20-1 and TRBJ1-5; D gene unclear. V gave up 0 bases and J gave up 3 bases, with 9 bases separating them. Germline V gene data show CDR1 as DFQATT and CDR2 as SNEGSKA (reference sequence). The CDR3 is made up of 14 amino acids. Written as DNA, the CDR3 is TGCAGTGCTAGAGAGGTGGCAGACAATCAGCCCCAGCATTTT. Translating gives CSAREVADNQPQHF.

The chain employs TRBV3-1 and TRBJ2-1; tentative D call: TRBD1 (6 bases). V lost 2 bases and J lost 2, with 10 bases in between. The CDR3 runs to 15 residues. Germline V lookup: CDR1 LGHDT, CDR2 YNNKEL (reference sequence). The CDR3 bases are TGTGCCAGCAGCCAAAGGGACACAGCCTACAATGAGCAGTTCTTC. This sequence encodes CASSQRDTAYNEQFF.

This clonotype was picked up one time. The chain links TRBV3-1 to TRBJ2-4, with D perhaps TRBD1 (5 bases). The end of the DNA fits TRBJ2-7 better, so the J call may be wrong. The CDR3 sequence is 14 residues long. CDR1 is LGHDT and CDR2 is YNNKEL in the germline V gene (reference sequence). DNA of the CDR3: TGTGCCAGCAGCCAAGGCAAGGGGATCTACGAGCAGTACTTC. Protein sequence: CASSQGKGIYEQYF.

The rearrangement uses TRBV6-1 and TRBJ1-6; 8 bases fit TRBD1. The CDR3 has 16 residues. Germline values: CDR1 MNHNS, CDR2 SASEGT. The V gene end was trimmed by 4 bases and the J gene end by 6 bases; junction bases not matched to a gene: 8. The CDR3 sequence is CASSAVDREVNSPLHF. For the CDR3, the DNA is TGTGCCAGCAGTGCCGTGGACAGGGAGGTTAATTCACCCCTCCACTTT.

V is TRBV9 and J is TRBJ1-2; D call uncertain. Looked up from germline, CDR1 is SGDLS and CDR2 is YYNGEE. The CDR3 spans 13 residues. Trimming cost V 0 bases and J 6 bases, with 9 bases left between them. The CDR3 sequence: CASSVDQNDGYTF. CDR3 sequence (DNA): TGTGCCAGCAGCGTAGATCAGAATGATGGCTACACCTTC.

The rearrangement uses TRBV7-2 and TRBJ1-2; 8 nucleotides match TRBD1. Germline-derived CDR1 and CDR2 are SGHTA and FQGNSA. V shed 3 bases, J shed 7 bases, and the junction held 10 bases outside the gene matches. CDR3 length: 15 residues. The CDR3 sequence: CASSFISQGAGGYTF. The CDR3 DNA reads TGTGCCAGCAGCTTTATTAGCCAGGGGGCGGGTGGCTACACCTTC. Full variable domain (rest looked up from reference TRBV7-2 and TRBJ1-2): GAGVSQSPSNKVTEKGKDVELRCDPISGHTALYWYRQSLGQGLEFLIYFQGNSAPDKSGLPSDRFSAERTGGSVSTLTIQRTQQEDSAVYLCASSFISQGAGGYTFGSGTRLTVV.

This clonotype occurred a few times. The DNA for the CDR3 is TGCAGTGCCAGATCAACACGGTCAGGGGCCACTGAAGCTTTCTTT. This translates into CSARSTRSGATEAFF. The V gene is TRBV20-1, the J gene TRBJ1-1, with D possibly being TRBD1 (6 bases). Germline V lookup: CDR1 DFQATT, CDR2 SNEGSKA (reference sequence). V was shortened by 6 bases and J by 4 bases, with 21 bases between the two germline ends. The length of the CDR3 is 15 residues.

As DNA, the CDR3 is TGTGCCAGCAGCTTAGCAGGGACTAGCGGGGGCGGCCGCGAGCAGTACTTC. Protein product: CASSLAGTSGGGREQYF. The chain employs TRBV7-2 and TRBJ2-7; 14 bases fit TRBD2. The CDR3 length is 17 residues. V was clipped by 0 bases and J by 6 bases; unmatched bases: 7. From germline, CDR1 is SGHTA and CDR2 FQGNSA.

The chain joins TRBV27 to TRBJ1-1; 7 bases fit TRBD1. V shed 4 bases and J 0 bases; nucleotides not matched to a gene: 11. CDR1 and CDR2 from the germline V gene are MNHEY and SMNVEV (reference sequence). This CDR3 comprises 17 residues. The CDR3 DNA follows: TGTGCCAGCAGTTCCCGGGACAGCGGACTCATGAACACTGAAGCTTTCTTT. Protein: CASSSRDSGLMNTEAFF.

The sample holds many counts of this clonotype. The V call is TRBV2, the J call TRBJ1-4; possible D gene TRBD1, 6 bases. The CDR3 has 12 amino acids. Trimming stripped 6 bases from V and 8 bases from J, with 10 bases between. In germline, CDR1 is SNHLY, CDR2 FYNNEI. For the CDR3, the DNA is TGTGCCAGCAGGGGGGCTGGGGAAAAACTGTTTTTT. Amino acids: CASRGAGEKLFF.

This chain joins TRBV10-3 and TRBJ2-3; the D is unclear. With 2 bases removed from V and 6 bases from J, the gap between germline ends came to 9 bases. The germline V gene has CDR1 ENHRY and CDR2 SYGVKD. The CDR3 runs to 13 residues. CDR3 sequence: CAISEDPADTQYF. Here the CDR3 DNA reads TGTGCCATCAGTGAGGATCCCGCGGATACGCAGTATTTT.

V and J are TRBV27 and TRBJ2-1, with D unresolved. This CDR3 has 14 residues. Germline V gene data show CDR1 as MNHEY and CDR2 as SMNVEV (reference sequence). Trimming left V 11 bases short and J 0 bases short, with 14 bases between. CDR3 region: CAVGSQSSYNEQFF. The CDR3 DNA sequence: TGTGCCGTCGGTAGCCAGAGCTCCTACAATGAGCAGTTCTTC.

On this clonotype itself: Compared with germline, one end of the junction differs, possibly owing to a read error. This chain connects TRBV20-1 to TRBJ2-1, with D possibly being TRBD1 (6 bases). This CDR3 comprises 14 residues. Germline lookup yields CDR1 DFQATT and CDR2 SNEGSKA (reference sequence). The CDR3 loop reads CCAREKTGWDEQFF. In nucleotides, the CDR3 is TGCTGTGCTAGAGAAAAAACAGGGTGGGATGAGCAGTTCTTC.